The 14 T cell receptor beta chains in this list originate from one sample, sequenced in a study of vaccination and CD4 T cells after COVID-19. For these TCRs, the target antigens are not known. The treatment denotes: roughly 10-day PBMC culture with coronavirus spike peptide pools or control peptides (ViraFEST assay). The assay that was used to sequence DNA from cultured CD4+ T cells was the Oncomine TCR Beta short-read assay. TCRdb independently ran MiXCR on the PCR reads; one entry per CDR3 protein. The sample has fewer than 15,000 distinct CDR3 sequences, over 50% seen once; the top ten hold roughly 18%. The source material was cultured CD4+ T cells from blood, sampled after SARS-CoV-2 vaccination. The receptors stem from a human donor with COVID-19.

The CDR3 loop reads CASKEGAYGYTF. In DNA, the CDR3 is TGTGCCAGTAAGGAAGGAGCATATGGCTACACCTTC. The chain combines TRBV19 with TRBJ1-2; D remains ambiguous. The germline V gene encodes CDR1 LNHDA and CDR2 SQIVND (reference sequence). The CDR3 covers 12 residues. The ends were cut back, 7 bases at V and 5 bases at J, with 11 bases in the middle. The full variable domain, rest sourced from reference TRBV19 and TRBJ1-2, is DGGITQSPKYLFRKEGQNVTLSCEQNLNHDAMYWYRQDPGQGLRLIYYSQIVNDFQKGDIAEGYSVSREKKESFPLTVTSAQKNPTAFYLCASKEGAYGYTFGSGTRLTVV.

This clonotype was recorded a few times. The chain carries TRBV6-5 and TRBJ2-5, with TRBD2 matching over 13 bases. The ends lost 3 bases at V and 4 bases at J; junction bases unmatched: 11. The germline V gene encodes CDR1 MNHEY and CDR2 SVGAGI. This CDR3 has 18 amino acids. CDR3 DNA sequence: TGTGCCAGCAGTTATATGACTAGCGGGGGGTTGGGTCGAGAGACCCAGTACTTC. This encodes CASSYMTSGGLGRETQYF.

The rearrangement joins TRBV2 to TRBJ2-7; unclear D gene. The V and J ends lost 5 bases and 3 bases respectively, with 5 bases between them. CDR1 SNHLY and CDR2 FYNNEI come from the germline V gene. CDR3 length equals 11 residues. The CDR3 sequence: CASSYDYEQYF. CDR3 in DNA: TGTGCCAGCAGTTATGACTACGAGCAGTACTTC.

This chain uses TRBV6-1 with TRBJ1-1, with D tentatively TRBD1 (6 bases). The CDR3 is 16 residues long. V was pared by 5 bases and J by 1 base, with 17 bases between. CDR1 and CDR2 from the germline V gene are MNHNS and SASEGT. This chain's CDR3 is CASSRYQQGRNTEAFF. The CDR3 nucleotides read TGTGCCAGCAGTCGCTACCAACAGGGCCGGAACACTGAAGCTTTCTTT.

The chain uses TRBV11-2 and TRBJ2-1; no definite D call. V lost 0 bases to trimming and J lost 12 bases, with 12 bases between them. The CDR3 runs to 13 residues. Germline V CDR1 and CDR2: SGHAT, FQNNGV. The CDR3 spells CASSLDAQLSQFF. As DNA, the CDR3 is TGTGCCAGCAGCTTAGATGCCCAGCTCTCGCAGTTCTTC.

V is TRBV11-3 and J is TRBJ2-3; TRBD1 might be the D (5 bases). V shed 5 bases and J shed 5 bases, with 14 bases lying between them. Germline V CDR1 and CDR2: SGHNT, YENEEA. This CDR3 is 14 amino acids long. In DNA form, the CDR3 reads TGTGCCAGCAGCGACACAGGACCCCAAGATACGCAGTATTTT. Protein: CASSDTGPQDTQYF.

This chain uses TRBV6-1 with TRBJ2-1, with 12 nucleotides matching TRBD1. The CDR3 has 16 amino acids. Looked up from germline, CDR1 is MNHNS and CDR2 is SASEGT. Germline trimming cut 6 bases from V and 9 bases from J; bases unmatched to any gene: 12. Here the CDR3 DNA reads TGTGCCAGCAGGACTACCCGGGACAGGGGGCATGGTGAGCAGTTCTTC. Its translation: CASRTTRDRGHGEQFF.

This chain links TRBV7-6 with TRBJ2-2; D remains unclear. CDR3 size: 16 residues. Trimming shortened V by 2 bases and J by 2 bases, and 12 bases separated the two germline ends. Germline CDR1 is SGHVS and CDR2 is FNYEAQ. As DNA, the CDR3 is TGTGCCAGCAGCTTACGGCTCCGGACCAACACCGGGGAGCTGTTTTTT. Its translation is CASSLRLRTNTGELFF.

This chain links TRBV19 with TRBJ1-1; perhaps TRBD1 as D (6 bases). Trimming left V 7 bases short and J 1 base short, with 19 bases between. Per the germline V gene, CDR1 is LNHDA and CDR2 is SQIVND (reference sequence). This CDR3 region has 16 residues. CDR3 loop: CASTVGGRGWNTEAFF. The CDR3 DNA reads TGTGCCAGTACCGTTGGGGGGCGAGGTTGGAACACTGAAGCTTTCTTT.

The chain uses TRBV20-1 and TRBJ2-7; 12 bases agree with TRBD2. Germline CDR1 reads DFQATT; CDR2 reads SNEGSKA (reference sequence). The V gene end was trimmed by 6 bases and the J gene end by 6 bases; junction bases not matched to a gene: 6. This CDR3 contains 13 residues. CDR3 bases: TGCAGTGCAAGACTAGCGGGGGAGGGCGAGCAGTACTTC. This gives the protein CSARLAGEGEQYF.

This clonotype appeared once. This chain joins TRBV6-1 and TRBJ2-3, with 7 bases identical to TRBD1. This CDR3 contains 15 residues. Per germline, CDR1 MNHNS and CDR2 SASEGT. Trimming cost V 1 base and J 4 bases; bases outside gene matches: 5. CDR3 nucleotides: TGTGCCAGCAGTGAAGGGGCAGGGGGTGCAGATACGCAGTATTTT. Amino acids: CASSEGAGGADTQYF.

The chain joins TRBV19 to TRBJ1-5; D is unresolved. Per germline, CDR1 LNHDA and CDR2 SQIVND (reference sequence). This CDR3 contains 13 residues. V was cut by 3 bases and J by 2 bases, with 5 bases left in between. In DNA form, the CDR3 reads TGTGCCAGTAGTATCAGTGGCAATCAGCCCCAGCATTTT. It codes for CASSISGNQPQHF.

V is TRBV7-2 and J is TRBJ2-1; 7 bases map to TRBD2. V was clipped by 1 base and J by 0 bases; unmatched bases: 3. This CDR3 has 16 amino acids. Germline lookup yields CDR1 SGHTA and CDR2 FQGNSA. CDR3 DNA: TGTGCCAGCAGCTTAGGGGGGGGGGGCTCCTACAATGAGCAGTTCTTC. The encoded protein is CASSLGGGGSYNEQFF.

This clonotype was picked up a small number of times. The rearrangement joins TRBV5-1 to TRBJ2-7; no reliable D call. V lost 0 bases and J 4 bases, leaving 14 bases between the germline ends. CDR1 is SGHRS and CDR2 is YFSETQ in the germline V gene. CDR3 length: 15 amino acids. CDR3 residues: CASSLGGAPSYEQYF. DNA for the CDR3: TGCGCCAGCAGCTTGGGCGGCGCCCCCAGTTACGAGCAGTACTTC.